The 18 T cell receptor beta chains reported below all come from one sample, sequenced in a study of OX40 agonist ivuxolimab in advanced cancers. The protocol was immunoSEQ multiplex PCR, while the TCRdb copy is restricted to in-frame clones and leaves out a portion. The data hold about 60,000 clones, with more than 70% observed a single time. The material sequenced was CD4+ or CD8+ T cells sorted from blood, taken in a trial of the OX40 agonist ivuxolimab. The source is an adult with an advanced solid tumor such as melanoma, head and neck, liver or kidney cancer.

The chain has TRBV18 and TRBJ1-2; D may be TRBD1 (5 bases). CDR3 size: 13 residues. Germline V gene data show CDR1 as KGHSH and CDR2 as LQKENI. With 0 bases removed from V and 4 bases from J, the gap between germline ends came to 6 bases. CDR3: CASSPPGVYGYTF. CDR3 DNA: TGTGCCAGCTCACCACCGGGGGTCTATGGCTACACCTTC.

The rearrangement joins TRBV13 to TRBJ2-7; tentative D call: TRBD2 (6 bases). V lost 1 base to trimming and J lost 0 bases, with 16 bases between them. CDR3 length: 17 residues. Germline values: CDR1 PRHDT, CDR2 FYEKMQ (reference sequence). The CDR3 DNA sequence: TGTGCCAGCAGCTTAGTCCCCACCGGGAGTACCTCCTACGAGCAGTACTTC. Translation: CASSLVPTGSTSYEQYF.

The chain combines TRBV7-2 with TRBJ1-2, with a possible D match to TRBD1 (6 bases). V shed 3 bases and J shed 0 bases, with 14 bases lying between them. In germline, CDR1 is SGHTA, CDR2 FQGNSA. CDR3 length: 16 amino acids. The CDR3 region is CASSFRGRTANYGYTF. As DNA, the CDR3 is TGTGCCAGCAGCTTCCGGGGACGGACAGCTAACTATGGCTACACCTTC.

The genes are TRBV18 and TRBJ1-2; TRBD1 matches 7 bases. Germline CDR1 KGHSH, CDR2 LQKENI. V was clipped by 2 bases and J by 4 bases; unmatched bases: 7. The CDR3 contains 15 residues. CDR3 loop: CASSPSTGEVYGYTF. Here the CDR3 DNA reads TGTGCCAGCTCACCATCTACAGGGGAGGTCTATGGCTACACCTTC. The full variable domain, completed using reference TRBV18 and TRBJ1-2, is NAGVMQNPRHLVRRRGQEARLRCSPMKGHSHVYWYRQLPEEGLKFMVYLQKENIIDESGMPKERFSAEFPKEGPSILRIQQVVRGDSAAYFCASSPSTGEVYGYTFGSGTRLTVV.

This clone was seen a single time. V gene TRBV29-1 combines with J gene TRBJ1-1; no clear D. The length of the CDR3 is 16 residues. The V gene lost 7 bases and the J gene lost 1 base, with 22 bases spanning the gap. Germline-derived CDR1 and CDR2 are SQVTM and ANQGSEA. The DNA of the CDR3 is TGCAGCGGTGGTGCTTTTCGGGGTCACTCGAACACTGAAGCTTTCTTT. This translates into CSGGAFRGHSNTEAFF.

CDR3 sequence: CASRRSFSSYEQYF. CDR3 nucleotides: TGTGCCAGTAGGCGAAGCTTCAGCTCCTACGAGCAGTACTTC. The chain joins TRBV19 to TRBJ2-7; D is unclear. V was cut by 6 bases and J by 0 bases, with 12 bases left in between. Germline V lookup: CDR1 LNHDA, CDR2 SQIVND (reference sequence). CDR3 length: 14 amino acids.

V is TRBV15 and J is TRBJ2-5, with 9 bases identical to TRBD2. The CDR3 covers 16 residues. Per the germline V gene, CDR1 is LNHNV and CDR2 is YYDKDF (reference sequence). Unmatched junction bases numbered 4, after V lost 1 base and J lost 1 base. CDR3 amino acids: CATSRAGGGAQETQYF. The CDR3, as DNA: TGTGCCACCAGCAGAGCTGGCGGGGGGGCCCAAGAGACCCAGTACTTC.

This clone was counted between two and nine times. This chain connects TRBV2 to TRBJ1-6; D is ambiguous. Germline-derived CDR1 and CDR2 are SNHLY and FYNNEI. CDR3 length: 15 amino acids. Deletions cut 8 bases from V and 9 bases from J, with 20 bases between. The CDR3 DNA is TGTGCCAGCTCTACAGAGGCAGCCTCCTTTTCACCCCTCCACTTT. Its protein product is CASSTEAASFSPLHF.

This chain uses TRBV5-1 with TRBJ1-1; D is unresolved. Looked up from germline, CDR1 is SGHRS and CDR2 is YFSETQ. CDR3 length: 12 residues. Between the trimmed V and J ends, which lost 0 bases and 7 bases, there was a span of 7 bases. The CDR3 here is CASSLDGNEAFF. As DNA, the CDR3 is TGCGCCAGCAGCTTGGATGGGAATGAAGCTTTCTTT.

About this clone itself: This sample includes further DNA sequences coding for the same CDR3. This chain joins TRBV6-5 and TRBJ1-1; the D gene is possibly TRBD1 (5 bases). Trimming left V 4 bases short and J 1 base short, with 7 bases between. CDR3 length equals 13 residues. The germline V gene has CDR1 MNHEY and CDR2 SVGAGI. The CDR3 protein is CASSSGTNTEAFF. The CDR3, as DNA: TGTGCCAGCAGTTCGGGGACGAACACTGAAGCTTTCTTT.

The rearrangement joins TRBV18 to TRBJ2-2; D possibly corresponds to TRBD2 (5 bases). This CDR3 spans 16 amino acids. Germline V lookup: CDR1 KGHSH, CDR2 LQKENI. Trimming shortened V by 2 bases and J by 5 bases, and 15 bases separated the two germline ends. The CDR3 is CASSPVGDTTTGELFF. CDR3 DNA: TGTGCCAGCTCACCAGTGGGAGACACAACAACCGGGGAGCTGTTTTTT.

This chain uses TRBV6-1 with TRBJ2-1, with 7 bases fitting TRBD2. CDR1 is MNHNS, CDR2 SASEGT, per germline. CDR3 size: 14 residues. V lost 6 bases and J lost 10; bases outside the gene matches: 12. CDR3 nucleotide sequence: TGTGCCAGCAGGGACCATAGCGGGTGGGAAGAGCAGTTCTTC. As protein: CASRDHSGWEEQFF.

The chain employs TRBV5-4 and TRBJ1-1; D ambiguous. CDR1 and CDR2 from the germline V gene are SGHNT and YYREEE (reference sequence). The CDR3 is made up of 14 amino acids. Between the trimmed V and J ends, which lost 0 bases and 4 bases, there was a span of 10 bases. The DNA of the CDR3 is TGTGCCAGCAGCTTGGGCTCCGGCGGCACTGAAGCTTTCTTT. Translating gives CASSLGSGGTEAFF.

This clone showed up just a few times. The chain joins TRBV6-1 to TRBJ1-2; no definite D call. The CDR3 is 14 amino acids. Per germline, CDR1 MNHNS and CDR2 SASEGT. Trimming cost V 3 bases and J 0 bases, with 8 bases left between them. CDR3 nucleotide sequence: TGTGCCAGCAGTGAGACAAGGACTAACTATGGCTACACCTTC. Translated: CASSETRTNYGYTF.

V is TRBV6-1 and J is TRBJ2-7; D is undetermined. V was clipped by 2 bases and J by 6 bases, with 5 bases between them. Per germline, CDR1 MNHNS and CDR2 SASEGT. This CDR3 spans 11 amino acids. DNA for the CDR3: TGTGCCAGCAGTGAAATGGTCGAGCAGTACTTC. Translated: CASSEMVEQYF.

V and J are TRBV7-9 and TRBJ1-6; perhaps TRBD1 as D (5 bases). V lost 5 bases to trimming and J lost 8 bases, with 19 bases between them. Germline V CDR1 and CDR2: SEHNR, FQNEAQ (reference sequence). This CDR3 is built from 16 residues. DNA for the CDR3: TGTGCCAGCAGCCCACGCGCTGCAGGGTTGGATTCACCCCTCCACTTT. Protein: CASSPRAAGLDSPLHF.

The V call is TRBV6-1, the J call TRBJ1-6; the D is unclear. The germline CDR1 and CDR2 sequences are MNHNS and SASEGT. The CDR3 has 16 amino acids. V lost 3 bases to trimming and J lost 7 bases, with 16 bases between them. CDR3 DNA sequence: TGTGCCAGCAGTGACGGCATCCTTAGCCCCAATTCACCCCTCCACTTT. It encodes CASSDGILSPNSPLHF.

This chain connects TRBV10-3 to TRBJ2-6; D may be TRBD1 (5 bases). The CDR3 runs 15 residues. The germline gives CDR1 ENHRY, CDR2 SYGVKD. Trimming shortened V by 6 bases and J by 0 bases, and 9 bases separated the two germline ends. Here the CDR3 DNA reads TGTGCCATCAGCCCTGACAGCTCTGGGGCCAACGTCCTGACTTTC. Amino acid sequence: CAISPDSSGANVLTF.